Each of the 14 T cell receptor beta chains below was sequenced from the same sample in a study of blood T cell repertoires in COVID-19. TCRdb's copy holds only in-frame clones and misses some; the assay was immunoSEQ multiplex PCR. Of around 18,000 clones in the sample, about four fifths were seen once. The sample comprised peripheral blood. The receptors shown here come from a man aged 80 or over with acute or convalescent COVID-19.

The V gene is TRBV7-3, the J gene TRBJ2-2; TRBD1 aligns across 10 bases. Losses at the gene ends were 2 bases for V and 3 bases for J; bases not matched to a gene: 0. This CDR3 has 15 amino acids. Germline V lookup: CDR1 SGHTA, CDR2 FQGTGA. DNA for the CDR3: TGTGCCAGCAGCTTAGGACAGGGGGACACCGGGGAGCTGTTTTTT. Amino acids: CASSLGQGDTGELFF.

The chain recombines TRBV20-1 with TRBJ1-3, with 10 bases that match TRBD1. Germline V lookup: CDR1 DFQATT, CDR2 SNEGSKA (reference sequence). The CDR3 loop spans 16 amino acids. V lost 3 bases to trimming and J lost 7 bases; unmatched junction nucleotides: 12. CDR3 residues: CSASNWGQGMGNTIYF. The CDR3 DNA sequence: TGCAGTGCTAGTAATTGGGGACAGGGGATGGGGAACACCATATATTTT.

The rearrangement links TRBV4-3 to TRBJ1-4; perhaps TRBD1 as D (6 bases). Germline assignment: CDR1 LGHNA and CDR2 YSLEER. V was shortened by 2 bases and J by 5 bases, with 15 bases between the two germline ends. The CDR3 length is 16 residues. CDR3 region: CASSQSPSGVNEKLFF. CDR3 DNA sequence: TGCGCCAGCAGCCAAAGTCCCTCAGGGGTGAATGAAAAACTGTTTTTT.

This clone was found once. The chain uses TRBV9 and TRBJ2-1; D is possibly TRBD2 (5 bases). The germline CDR1 and CDR2 sequences are SGDLS and YYNGEE. This CDR3 spans 15 amino acids. V was shortened by 3 bases and J by 0 bases, with 10 bases between the two germline ends. CDR3 DNA sequence: TGTGCCAGCAGCGCGGACTTGGTCTCCTACAATGAGCAGTTCTTC. Encoded protein: CASSADLVSYNEQFF.

V usage is TRBV11-2 and J usage is TRBJ1-6; the D is unclear. Germline loops: CDR1 SGHAT, CDR2 FQNNGV. Trimming removed 5 bases at V and 7 bases at J, with 15 bases between. The CDR3 loop spans 15 amino acids. CDR3 coding DNA: TGTGCCAGCAGCAGAAGGGAGAACGGAAATTCACCCCTCCACTTT. Translated, it gives CASSRRENGNSPLHF.

This rearrangement joins TRBV6-5 to TRBJ1-2; 9 bases match TRBD1. In germline, CDR1 is MNHEY, CDR2 SVGAGI. V shed 10 bases, J shed 2 bases, and the junction held 5 bases outside the gene matches. The CDR3 has 13 residues. CDR3 DNA sequence: TGTGCCACCAGAGGGACAGGGAACTATGGCTACACCTTC. Translated, it gives CATRGTGNYGYTF.

The genes are TRBV7-2 and TRBJ2-7, with 8 bases matching TRBD1. Germline CDR1 reads SGHTA; CDR2 reads FQGNSA. Trimming cost V 4 bases and J 5 bases; bases outside gene matches: 4. This CDR3 comprises 13 residues. For the CDR3, the DNA is TGTGCCAGCAGCTCCGGACAGGGCCACGAGCAGTACTTC. Translated: CASSSGQGHEQYF.

The V call is TRBV7-9, the J call TRBJ2-1, with D possibly being TRBD2 (5 bases). This CDR3 is 12 amino acids long. Deletions cut 5 bases from V and 8 bases from J, with 10 bases between. Germline-derived CDR1 and CDR2 are SEHNR and FQNEAQ (reference sequence). Here the CDR3 reads CASSVSADEQFF. DNA of the CDR3: TGTGCCAGCAGCGTATCAGCGGATGAGCAGTTCTTC.

The chain is built from TRBV2 and TRBJ1-5; 8 bases are a match to TRBD1. The CDR3 has 14 residues. The germline gives CDR1 SNHLY, CDR2 FYNNEI. V lost 2 bases, J lost 4 bases, and 1 base stayed unmatched. The CDR3: CASSERTGNQPQHF. In DNA form, the CDR3 reads TGTGCCAGCAGTGAACGGACAGGGAATCAGCCCCAGCATTTT.

V usage is TRBV7-6 and J usage is TRBJ2-7; 16 bases line up with TRBD2. This CDR3 region has 17 residues. The J segment lost 2 bases and the V segment lost 3 bases, leaving 4 bases of the junction unmatched. Germline CDR1 is SGHVS and CDR2 is FNYEAQ. This chain's CDR3 is CASSFGTSGGVPYEQYF. CDR3 sequence (DNA): TGTGCCAGCAGCTTCGGGACTAGCGGGGGGGTCCCCTACGAGCAGTACTTC.

This chain connects TRBV7-9 to TRBJ1-2; the D is unclear. CDR1 is SEHNR, CDR2 FQNEAQ, per germline (reference sequence). V gave up 5 bases and J gave up 2 bases, with 9 bases separating them. The CDR3 length is 13 residues. CDR3: CASSPPGNYGYTF. The CDR3 nucleotides read TGTGCCAGCAGCCCACCAGGCAACTATGGCTACACCTTC.

The chain combines TRBV12-3 or TRBV12-4 with TRBJ1-2, with a possible D match to TRBD1 (6 bases). V lost 8 bases and J 4 bases, leaving 14 bases between the germline ends. CDR3 length: 13 amino acids. In DNA form, the CDR3 reads TGTGCCAGCGGTAACAGGGAAGCCTATGGCTACACCTTC. It codes for CASGNREAYGYTF.

The rearrangement links TRBV12-3 or TRBV12-4 to TRBJ2-1; TRBD1 might be the D (6 bases). There are 13 residues in the CDR3. V was shortened by 6 bases and J by 7 bases, with 13 bases between the two germline ends. The CDR3 protein is CASRAGDGNEQFF. CDR3 in DNA: TGTGCCAGCAGGGCAGGGGACGGGAATGAGCAGTTCTTC.

This clone was picked up one time. V gene TRBV3-1 (or the pseudogene TRBV3-2) combines with J gene TRBJ2-1; TRBD1 agrees at 8 bases. Per germline, CDR1 LGHDT and CDR2 YNNKEL (reference sequence). V was clipped by 4 bases and J by 10 bases; unmatched bases: 6. There are 13 residues in the CDR3. The CDR3 spells CASSRQGPGEQFF. CDR3 bases: TGTGCCAGCAGCCGACAGGGGCCAGGGGAGCAGTTCTTC.